This T cell receptor beta chain came from a study of cytomegalovirus exposure and HLA in healthy donors. Study results and limitations: Later work associated 16,951 TCR beta sequences with HLA alleles at 0.05 false discovery rate. There were some V segments, including TRBV6-2 and TRBV6-3, excluded as indistinguishable.

CDR1 is SGHRS, CDR2 YFSETQ, per germline. V was trimmed by 1 base and J by 4 bases, leaving 5 bases between them. The CDR3 sequence is 13 residues long. The PCR used 60 Vbeta and 13 Jbeta primers. Assay: immunoSEQ multiplex PCR; the TCRdb copy retains only in-frame clones and omits some. The sample has under 250,000 clones, roughly 81% seen once. This clone was picked up one time. Its antigen is not identified. This receptor was taken from a girl aged 2-10 years in good health and CMV-seronegative. The V and J genes are TRBV5-1 and TRBJ2-2; no clear D. Sequencing was carried out using PBMCs. The CDR3 sequence: CASSLTVTGELFF. In DNA, the CDR3 is TGCGCCAGCAGCTTGACGGTCACCGGGGAGCTGTTTTTT. Based on the CDR3 plus reference TRBV5-1 and TRBJ2-2, the full variable domain is KAGVTQTPRYLIKTRGQQVTLSCSPISGHRSVSWYQQTPGQGLQFLFEYFSETQRNKGNFPGRFSGRQFSNSRSEMNVSTLELGDSALYLCASSLTVTGELFFGEGSRLTVL.